These 30 T cell receptor beta chains were sequenced from one sample in a study of cytomegalovirus exposure and HLA in healthy donors. Primers for the PCR totalled 60 Vbeta and 13 Jbeta. Assay used: immunoSEQ multiplex PCR; TCRdb lists only in-frame clones, some missing. The table shows fewer than 200,000 clones, with around 80% occurring only once. The specimen sequenced was PBMCs. The receptors come from a female donor in good health and CMV-seronegative.

This clone was seen a handful of times. Other DNA sequences from this sample encode an identical CDR3 as well. V gene TRBV7-2 combines with J gene TRBJ2-5; D remains ambiguous. The V gene's germline CDR1 is SGHTA and CDR2 FQGNSA. This CDR3 comprises 12 residues. V dropped 4 bases and J dropped 5 bases, with 8 bases sitting between them. The DNA of the CDR3 is TGTGCCAGCAGCTCAAGAGGCGAGACCCAGTACTTC. This encodes CASSSRGETQYF. The full variable domain, with the rest looked up from reference TRBV7-2 and TRBJ2-5, is GAGVSQSPSNKVTEKGKDVELRCDPISGHTALYWYRQSLGQGLEFLIYFQGNSAPDKSGLPSDRFSAERTGGSVSTLTIQRTQQEDSAVYLCASSSRGETQYFGPGTRLLVL.

The chain employs TRBV19 and TRBJ2-1; the match to TRBD2 covers 7 bases. With 5 bases clipped from V and 14 bases from J, the junction kept 12 bases outside the gene matches. Germline V lookup: CDR1 LNHDA, CDR2 SQIVND (reference sequence). This CDR3 is built from 13 residues. In DNA form, the CDR3 reads TGTGCCAGTAGTGCCTTCAATGGGGGGGAGGAGTTCTTC. Encoded protein: CASSAFNGGEEFF.

The chain is built from TRBV4-3 and TRBJ2-6; D is ambiguous. The V gene's germline CDR1 is LGHNA and CDR2 YSLEER. Deletions cut 1 base from V and 0 bases from J, with 10 bases between. The CDR3 totals 17 residues. The CDR3 is CASSQVYYISGANVLTF. The CDR3 DNA reads as TGCGCCAGCAGCCAAGTTTATTATATCTCTGGGGCCAACGTCCTGACTTTC.

The chain joins TRBV4-3 to TRBJ1-3, with D maybe TRBD1 (5 bases). V was pared by 4 bases and J by 3 bases, with 16 bases between. The CDR3 has 16 residues. Germline CDR1 and CDR2: LGHNA and YSLEER. The CDR3 loop is CASSPWTGGGGNTIYF. As DNA, the CDR3 is TGCGCCAGCAGCCCCTGGACGGGGGGTGGTGGAAACACCATATATTTT.

V is TRBV28 and J is TRBJ2-5; 12 bases align to TRBD2. The J call may be incorrect, as the DNA end agrees better with TRBJ2-7. The CDR3 runs 17 residues. Germline V gives CDR1 MDHEN, CDR2 SYDVKM. In nucleotides, the CDR3 is TGTGCCAGCAGTTTACTAGCGGGAGGGCCCCGGGGGAACGAGCAGTACTTC. This translates into CASSLLAGGPRGNEQYF.

The rearrangement links TRBV5-6 to TRBJ2-5, with a weak D call TRBD2 (5 bases). The CDR3 consists of 14 residues. Germline-derived CDR1 and CDR2 are SGHDT and YYEEEE. The ends were cut back, 0 bases at V and 1 base at J, with 7 bases in the middle. CDR3 protein: CASSLGRGQETQYF. The CDR3 nucleotides read TGTGCCAGCAGCTTGGGCCGGGGCCAAGAGACCCAGTACTTC. The variable domain in full, completed from reference TRBV5-6 and TRBJ2-5, reads DAGVTQSPTHLIKTRGQQVTLRCSPKSGHDTVSWYQQALGQGPQFIFQYYEEEERQRGNFPDRFSGHQFPNYSSELNVNALLLGDSALYLCASSLGRGQETQYFGPGTRLLVL.

The rearrangement joins TRBV5-6 to TRBJ2-3, with a weak D call TRBD2 (5 bases). CDR3 length: 12 residues. Deletions cut 2 bases from V and 5 bases from J, with 6 bases between. Germline V gene sequence: CDR1 SGHDT, CDR2 YYEEEE. The CDR3 DNA follows: TGTGCCAGCAGCTTAACTAGAGATACGCAGTATTTT. It is translated as CASSLTRDTQYF.

The rearrangement uses TRBV4-3 and TRBJ2-1; 9 positions match TRBD2. The CDR3 runs to 16 residues. Germline V gene sequence: CDR1 LGHNA, CDR2 YSLEER. V lost 1 base to trimming and J lost 8 bases; unmatched junction nucleotides: 9. The CDR3 DNA reads TGCGCCAGCAGCCAAGGGCGGAGCGGGGGGCCCTATGAGCAGTTCTTC. It yields the protein CASSQGRSGGPYEQFF.

This clone was detected only once. The V and J genes are TRBV19 and TRBJ2-7, with 8 positions matching TRBD1. The CDR3 totals 19 residues. The J segment lost 6 bases and the V segment lost 8 bases, leaving 27 bases of the junction unmatched. The V gene's germline CDR1 is LNHDA and CDR2 SQIVND (reference sequence). CDR3 protein: CASSPSLTGVMFYGGEQYF. CDR3 nucleotide sequence: TGTGCCAGTTCCCCTTCCTTGACAGGGGTGATGTTCTACGGGGGCGAGCAGTACTTC.

The rearrangement joins TRBV4-3 to TRBJ1-2, with 7 bases fitting TRBD1. This CDR3 contains 15 residues. From germline, CDR1 is LGHNA and CDR2 YSLEER. V lost 2 bases and J lost 2; bases outside the gene matches: 5. The CDR3: CASSQSRGTNYGYTF. The CDR3 DNA follows: TGCGCCAGCAGCCAATCCAGGGGGACCAACTATGGCTACACCTTC.

The V call is TRBV27, the J call TRBJ2-1, with a possible D match to TRBD1 (6 bases). The CDR3 runs 14 residues. Germline V gene sequence: CDR1 MNHEY, CDR2 SMNVEV (reference sequence). Trimming stripped 3 bases from V and 2 bases from J, with 8 bases between. CDR3 nucleotide sequence: TGTGCCAGCAGTTTCGGGGACACCTACAATGAGCAGTTCTTC. As protein: CASSFGDTYNEQFF.

This chain links TRBV29-1 with TRBJ2-2; possibly TRBD1 for D (6 bases). Trimming left V 6 bases short and J 2 bases short, with 13 bases between. This CDR3 is built from 14 residues. Per the germline V gene, CDR1 is SQVTM and CDR2 is ANQGSEA. The CDR3 sequence is CSVGTPTNTGELFF. The CDR3 region has the DNA TGCAGCGTAGGGACACCGACCAACACCGGGGAGCTGTTTTTT.

Only a few counts were recorded for this clone. The V gene is TRBV28, the J gene TRBJ1-2, with D hard to call. Germline V lookup: CDR1 MDHEN, CDR2 SYDVKM. Trimming shortened V by 6 bases and J by 10 bases, and 21 bases separated the two germline ends. The CDR3 is 14 residues long. CDR3 loop: CASRGSRLGRDYTF. As DNA, the CDR3 is TGTGCCAGCAGAGGCAGCCGCTTAGGGAGAGACTACACCTTC.

The sample holds a few counts of this clone. A read error may account for a junction end that differs from germline. The chain uses TRBV4-2 and TRBJ2-6, with TRBD1 identical over 7 bases. Germline assignment: CDR1 LGHNA and CDR2 YNFKEQ. CDR3 size: 19 residues. The CDR3: CASSPDPTGLVSGANGLTF. The CDR3 DNA sequence: TGTGCCAGCAGCCCAGACCCGACAGGGTTAGTTTCTGGGGCCAACGGCCTGACTTTC.

This chain links TRBV11-3 with TRBJ2-3; TRBD1 matches 9 bases. This CDR3 spans 13 amino acids. The V gene end was trimmed by 9 bases and the J gene end by 11 bases; junction bases not matched to a gene: 12. Germline values: CDR1 SGHNT, CDR2 YENEEA. The CDR3 region has the DNA TGTGCCAGTTCATACCCGGGACAGGGCAGGCAGTATTTT. It codes for CASSYPGQGRQYF.

The chain joins TRBV7-6 to TRBJ1-6; D is perhaps TRBD1 (6 bases). Trimming left V 3 bases short and J 9 bases short, with 9 bases between. The CDR3 totals 13 residues. Germline V gives CDR1 SGHVS, CDR2 FNYEAQ. CDR3 DNA sequence: TGTGCCAGCAGCTTGGACAGTCTTTCACCCCTCCACTTT. Translated, it gives CASSLDSLSPLHF.

This sequence joins TRBV27 and TRBJ1-4; D not resolved. The V gene lost 5 bases and the J gene lost 0 bases, with 10 bases spanning the gap. Germline assignment: CDR1 MNHEY and CDR2 SMNVEV (reference sequence). This CDR3 spans 15 amino acids. CDR3 nucleotide sequence: TGTGCCAGCAGTCTCATGGCCGCAACTAATGAAAAACTGTTTTTT. Its translation is CASSLMAATNEKLFF.

The rearrangement joins TRBV27 to TRBJ2-1, with 11 nucleotides matching TRBD1. Germline CDR1 reads MNHEY; CDR2 reads SMNVEV (reference sequence). This CDR3 spans 12 amino acids. The ends lost 4 bases at V and 13 bases at J; junction bases unmatched: 3. The CDR3 is CASSSWTGGQFF. The CDR3 bases are TGTGCCAGCAGTTCATGGACAGGGGGCCAGTTCTTC.

A few counts support this clone. The chain has TRBV11-2 and TRBJ2-1, with D unresolved. Germline CDR1 is SGHAT and CDR2 is FQNNGV. V was trimmed by 3 bases and J by 5 bases, leaving 2 bases between them. This CDR3 spans 11 amino acids. The chain's CDR3 is CASSFDNEQFF. DNA of the CDR3: TGTGCCAGCAGCTTCGACAATGAGCAGTTCTTC.

The rearrangement joins TRBV21-1 to TRBJ2-5; the D call TRBD2 from the table was never checked on the DNA. The J call is in doubt because the DNA end fits TRBJ2-7 better. TRBV21-1 is a recognized pseudogene. The CDR3 loop spans 15 amino acids. In DNA, the CDR3 is TGTGCCAGCAGCGCCACGGGAGGCGGGGACCACGAGCAGTACTTC. It encodes CASSATGGGDHEQYF.

The rearrangement joins TRBV11-3 to TRBJ2-7; 9 nucleotides align to TRBD1. Germline V CDR1 and CDR2: SGHNT, YENEEA. J was trimmed by 2 bases and V by 5 bases; bases with no gene match: 7. This CDR3 is built from 15 residues. CDR3 bases: TGTGCCAGCAGCCCCGGGGGACAGGGACCCTACGAGCAGTACTTC. Encoded protein: CASSPGGQGPYEQYF.

The V and J genes are TRBV5-8 and TRBJ2-1, with a tentative D call TRBD2 (6 bases). In germline, CDR1 is SGHTS, CDR2 YDEGEE. CDR3 size: 11 residues. V was cut by 6 bases and J by 9 bases, with 10 bases left in between. The CDR3 region has the DNA TGTGCCAGCACCCTGGGGGGTGAGCAGTTCTTC. It codes for CASTLGGEQFF.

The rearrangement links TRBV29-1 to TRBJ1-3, with D perhaps TRBD1 (5 bases). CDR1 SQVTM and CDR2 ANQGSEA come from the germline V gene. This CDR3 comprises 15 residues. Trimming removed 7 bases at V and 3 bases at J, with 19 bases between. The CDR3 DNA is TGCAGCGCTGGGCAGGGATCGCGCAATGGAAACACCATATATTTT. It encodes CSAGQGSRNGNTIYF.

J is TRBJ1-4 and V is TRBV14; a possible D gene is TRBD1 (5 bases). The CDR3 contains 15 residues. CDR1 and CDR2 (germline): SGHDN, FVKESK. V was trimmed by 4 bases and J by 7 bases, leaving 16 bases between them. The CDR3 loop is CASSRAGGRGEKLFF. CDR3 in DNA: TGTGCCAGCAGCCGAGCTGGAGGGAGGGGTGAAAAACTGTTTTTT.

The rearrangement uses TRBV11-2 and TRBJ2-2; 8 bases fit TRBD2. CDR1 and CDR2 from the germline V gene are SGHAT and FQNNGV. Trimming cost V 0 bases and J 6 bases; bases outside gene matches: 9. CDR3 size: 17 residues. The CDR3: CASSLEDYGLAAGELFF. In DNA form, the CDR3 reads TGTGCCAGCAGCTTAGAGGATTATGGACTAGCAGCCGGGGAGCTGTTTTTT.

This clone was counted a single time. The CDR3 loop is CASSRNRVVGEKLFF. The CDR3 DNA reads TGTGCCAGCAGTCGTAACAGGGTTGTGGGCGAAAAACTGTTTTTT. V and J are TRBV7-6 and TRBJ1-4; possibly TRBD1 for D (6 bases). Trimming removed 6 bases from V and 8 bases from J, with 19 bases in between. This CDR3 comprises 15 residues. Germline values: CDR1 SGHVS, CDR2 FNYEAQ. Full variable domain (outside the CDR3, taken from reference TRBV7-6 and TRBJ1-4): GAGVSQSPRYKVTKRGQDVALRCDPISGHVSLYWYRQALGQGPEFLTYFNYEAQQDKSGLPNDRFSAERPEGSISTLTIQRTEQRDSAMYRCASSRNRVVGEKLFFGSGTQLSVL.

The rearrangement joins TRBV6-5 to TRBJ1-2; 9 positions match TRBD1. The CDR3 has 15 residues. Trimming removed 0 bases from V and 5 bases from J; junction bases left unmatched: 4. Germline assignment: CDR1 MNHEY and CDR2 SVGAGI. Here the CDR3 DNA reads TGTGCCAGCAGTTACTCGGGGACAGGGAGGTATGGCTACACCTTC. Its translation is CASSYSGTGRYGYTF.

The chain links TRBV9 to TRBJ2-3; D not certain. This CDR3 spans 15 amino acids. The germline CDR1 and CDR2 sequences are SGDLS and YYNGEE. The germline V and J ends were trimmed by 4 bases and 2 bases, with 14 bases remaining between them. The CDR3 is CASSSFVSDTDTQYF. Written as DNA, the CDR3 is TGTGCCAGCAGCTCTTTCGTTTCAGACACAGATACGCAGTATTTT.

The rearrangement joins TRBV9 to TRBJ2-5; TRBD1 agrees at 8 bases. Near its end, the DNA agrees better with TRBJ2-7, so the J call may be wrong. The CDR3 is 14 residues long. The germline CDR1 and CDR2 sequences are SGDLS and YYNGEE. CDR3 nucleotide sequence: TGTGCCAGCGGTCAGGGGGCGCGGGTCTACGAGCAGTACTTC. Translating gives CASGQGARVYEQYF.

The rearrangement joins TRBV7-2 to TRBJ2-5; TRBD2 matches at 9 bases. V gave up 5 bases and J gave up 4 bases; unmatched junction bases: 17. The CDR3 consists of 18 residues. Per germline, CDR1 SGHTA and CDR2 FQGNSA. CDR3 in DNA: TGTGCCAGCAGCAACCCCGGGGGTAGCGGGAGTTTTAGAGAGACCCAGTACTTC. It specifies CASSNPGGSGSFRETQYF.